The next 14 T cell receptor beta chains were all read from a single sample in a study of shared clonotypes between healthy human individuals. Sequencing used immunoSEQ multiplex PCR; TCRdb keeps in-frame clones, though not all of them. This sample has about 480,000 clones, with about 80% found just once. The sequencing input was PBMCs. The receptors were gathered from a middle-aged woman in good health. Some clones in this sample may be carry-over from other donors' samples.

CDR3 in amino acids: CAISTTEEPYEQYF. For the CDR3, the DNA is TGTGCCATCAGTACGACAGAAGAGCCCTACGAGCAGTACTTC. The chain uses TRBV10-3 and TRBJ2-7; the D gene is possibly TRBD1 (5 bases). From germline, CDR1 is ENHRY and CDR2 SYGVKD. This CDR3 contains 14 residues. V lost 5 bases and J 2 bases, leaving 13 bases between the germline ends.

The chain combines TRBV2 with TRBJ2-7; maybe TRBD1 (8 bases). This CDR3 spans 16 amino acids. Trimming took 6 bases from V and 2 from J, leaving 20 bases between them. Germline loops: CDR1 SNHLY, CDR2 FYNNEI. The CDR3 DNA follows: TGTGCCAGCAGCCCCCAGGGGGCTAGCGGCGCCTACGAGCAGTACTTC. Translating it yields CASSPQGASGAYEQYF.

The chain combines TRBV11-1 with TRBJ2-7, with 7 nucleotides matching TRBD2. Per germline, CDR1 SGHAT and CDR2 FQDESV (reference sequence). J lost 5 bases, V lost 3 bases, and 13 bases had no gene match. The CDR3 consists of 16 residues. The CDR3 nucleotides read TGTGCCAGCAGCTTCAAGGGTTGGGGAGGGCCAGACGAGCAGTACTTC. It codes for CASSFKGWGGPDEQYF.

This rearrangement joins TRBV5-1 to TRBJ2-1, with TRBD2 identical over 9 bases. There are 16 residues in the CDR3. Germline V gives CDR1 SGHRS, CDR2 YFSETQ. V shed 6 bases and J 5 bases; nucleotides not matched to a gene: 12. CDR3 region: CASTLNPAGGNNEQFF. CDR3 nucleotide sequence: TGCGCCAGCACCCTAAACCCAGCGGGAGGAAACAATGAGCAGTTCTTC.

The V call is TRBV2, the J call TRBJ2-1, with D tentatively TRBD2 (6 bases). The V gene lost 0 bases and the J gene lost 7 bases, with 7 bases spanning the gap. Germline-derived CDR1 and CDR2 are SNHLY and FYNNEI. This CDR3 is 13 amino acids long. CDR3 in DNA: TGTGCCAGCAGTGAAGCGCGGGAAAATGAGCAGTTCTTC. Translation gives CASSEARENEQFF. Full variable domain (remainder filled in from reference TRBV2 and TRBJ2-1): EPEVTQTPSHQVTQMGQEVILRCVPISNHLYFYWYRQILGQKVEFLVSFYNNEISEKSEIFDDQFSVERPDGSNFTLKIRSTKLEDSAMYFCASSEARENEQFFGPGTRLTVL.

The J gene is TRBJ1-2, the V gene TRBV2, with a tentative D call TRBD1 (5 bases). Trimming pared 3 bases from V and 2 bases from J, leaving 10 bases between. This CDR3 has 14 residues. Germline values: CDR1 SNHLY, CDR2 FYNNEI. CDR3 coding DNA: TGTGCCAGCAGTGAGGTGGGGCGCAACTATGGCTACACCTTC. Amino acid sequence: CASSEVGRNYGYTF.

This clone has a count of ten or more. V gene TRBV6-4 combines with J gene TRBJ2-3, with TRBD2 identical over 11 bases. There are 16 residues in the CDR3. V lost 2 bases to trimming and J lost 3 bases; unmatched junction nucleotides: 4. The germline gives CDR1 MRHNA, CDR2 SNTAGT. CDR3 in amino acids: CASSDGASGGTDTQYF. The CDR3 DNA sequence: TGTGCCAGCAGTGACGGGGCTAGCGGGGGGACAGATACGCAGTATTTT.

The rearrangement uses TRBV6-1 and TRBJ2-7, with a weak D call TRBD1 (6 bases). The CDR3 extends over 15 amino acids. Germline V gene data show CDR1 as MNHNS and CDR2 as SASEGT. The V gene lost 2 bases and the J gene lost 0 bases, with 11 bases spanning the gap. The CDR3: CASSERGTASYEQYF. CDR3 in DNA: TGTGCCAGCAGTGAAAGGGGGACCGCCTCCTACGAGCAGTACTTC.

A word on this clone: Other DNA sequences in the same sample also yield this CDR3. The gene calls are TRBV7-2 and TRBJ2-7; tentative D call: TRBD1 (6 bases). This CDR3 has 14 residues. V lost 6 bases and J 0 bases, leaving 12 bases between the germline ends. Germline V gene lookup returns CDR1 SGHTA and CDR2 FQGNSA. The chain's CDR3 is CASSPDRTSYEQYF. CDR3 DNA sequence: TGTGCCAGCAGTCCTGACAGGACCTCCTACGAGCAGTACTTC.

This rearrangement joins TRBV6-1 to TRBJ2-7, with 12 bases fitting TRBD1. CDR3 length: 15 residues. CDR1 is MNHNS and CDR2 is SASEGT in the germline V gene. After removal of 1 base from V and 7 bases from J, the junction contained 5 bases not matched to a gene. Here the CDR3 DNA reads TGTGCCAGCAGTGAAGAGGGACAGGGGGCGCGGGAGCAGTACTTC. This encodes CASSEEGQGAREQYF.

A few counts support this clone. This chain links TRBV6-4 with TRBJ2-4, with D possibly matching TRBD2 (7 bases). The V gene lost 5 bases and the J gene lost 6 bases, with 20 bases spanning the gap. Germline V CDR1 and CDR2: MRHNA, SNTAGT. The CDR3 loop spans 16 amino acids. The chain's CDR3 is CASSPSGTEGGNIQYF. For the CDR3, the DNA is TGTGCCAGCAGTCCGAGCGGGACCGAAGGGGGAAACATTCAGTACTTC.

The genes are TRBV28 and TRBJ2-6, with unresolved D. V was pared by 7 bases and J by 2 bases, with 12 bases between. Germline CDR1 MDHEN, CDR2 SYDVKM. The CDR3 loop spans 15 amino acids. Written as DNA, the CDR3 is TGTGCCAGCAATAGACACCCAGCTGGGGCCAACGTCCTGACTTTC. It specifies CASNRHPAGANVLTF.

J is TRBJ1-1 and V is TRBV5-1; D is perhaps TRBD1 (6 bases). Germline lookup yields CDR1 SGHRS and CDR2 YFSETQ. The CDR3 length is 16 residues. V gave up 0 bases and J gave up 1 base, with 13 bases separating them. The CDR3 coding sequence is TGCGCCAGCAGCTTGGGCTTTGGGGGGCCGAACACTGAAGCTTTCTTT. Translating it yields CASSLGFGGPNTEAFF.

The rearrangement links TRBV5-4 to TRBJ1-1; 12 bases fit TRBD1. This CDR3 has 16 amino acids. Trimming at V came to 4 bases and at J to 4 bases, leaving 8 bases not matched to a gene. Germline V CDR1 and CDR2: SGHNT, YYREEE (reference sequence). The CDR3 loop reads CASSPGQGAIVTEAFF. The CDR3 region has the DNA TGTGCCAGCAGCCCGGGACAGGGGGCGATAGTCACTGAAGCTTTCTTT.